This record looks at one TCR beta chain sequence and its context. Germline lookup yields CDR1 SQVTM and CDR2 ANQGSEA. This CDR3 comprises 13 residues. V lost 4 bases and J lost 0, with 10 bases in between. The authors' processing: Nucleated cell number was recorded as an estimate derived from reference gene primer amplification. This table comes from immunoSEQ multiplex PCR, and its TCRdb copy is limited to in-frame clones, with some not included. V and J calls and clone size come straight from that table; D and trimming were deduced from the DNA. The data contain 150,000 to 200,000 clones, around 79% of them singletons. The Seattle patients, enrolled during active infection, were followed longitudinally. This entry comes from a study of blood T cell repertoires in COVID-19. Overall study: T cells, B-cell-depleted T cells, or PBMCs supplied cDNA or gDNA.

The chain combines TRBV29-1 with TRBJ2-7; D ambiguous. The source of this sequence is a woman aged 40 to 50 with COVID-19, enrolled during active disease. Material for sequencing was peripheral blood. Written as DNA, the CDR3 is TGCAGCGTTGCGGCCAGGCTCTCCTACGAGCAGTACTTC. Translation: CSVAARLSYEQYF.